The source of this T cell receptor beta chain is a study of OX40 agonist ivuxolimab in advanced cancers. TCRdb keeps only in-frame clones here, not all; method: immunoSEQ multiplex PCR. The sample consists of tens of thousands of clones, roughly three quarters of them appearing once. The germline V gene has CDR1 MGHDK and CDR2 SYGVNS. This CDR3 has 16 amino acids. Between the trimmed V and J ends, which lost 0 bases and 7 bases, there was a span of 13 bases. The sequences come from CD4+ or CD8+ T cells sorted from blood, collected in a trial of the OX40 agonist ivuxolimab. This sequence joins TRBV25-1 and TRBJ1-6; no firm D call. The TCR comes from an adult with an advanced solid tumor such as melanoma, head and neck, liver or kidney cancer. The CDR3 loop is CASSEYSVRPNSPLHF. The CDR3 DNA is TGTGCCAGCAGTGAATATTCGGTACGGCCAAATTCACCCCTCCACTTT.